These 9 T cell receptor beta chains were sequenced from one sample in a study of blood T cell repertoires in COVID-19. Sequenced by immunoSEQ multiplex PCR; TCRdb stores in-frame clones only, minus some. The sample yields around 370,000 clones, around nine tenths seen once. Sequenced material: peripheral blood. Receptor source: a woman in her seventies with COVID-19, enrolled during active disease.

This clone was seen once. The genes are TRBV19 and TRBJ1-4; unclear D gene. Germline V gives CDR1 LNHDA, CDR2 SQIVND (reference sequence). The ends were cut back, 5 bases at V and 7 bases at J, with 8 bases in the middle. The CDR3 sequence is 12 residues long. CDR3 nucleotides: TGTGCCAGTAGTCCGTCAGTTGAAAAACTGTTTTTT. Its protein product is CASSPSVEKLFF.

V gene TRBV2 combines with J gene TRBJ1-2; D not resolved. With 2 bases removed from V and 6 bases from J, the gap between germline ends came to 16 bases. Germline lookup yields CDR1 SNHLY and CDR2 FYNNEI. This CDR3 spans 15 amino acids. The CDR3 bases are TGTGCCAGCAGTGAACAACGAGGTCCTACACATGGCTACACCTTC. The encoded protein is CASSEQRGPTHGYTF.

This clone was observed a single time. The gene calls are TRBV12-3 or TRBV12-4 and TRBJ1-2; 10 positions match TRBD1. This CDR3 contains 13 residues. Trimming removed 4 bases from V and 6 bases from J; junction bases left unmatched: 2. The CDR3 DNA follows: TGTGCCAGCAGTTGGACAGGGGGAAATGGCTACACCTTC. It is translated as CASSWTGGNGYTF.

The V gene is TRBV7-8, the J gene TRBJ1-3; D call uncertain. Germline V lookup: CDR1 SGHVS, CDR2 FQNEAQ. The CDR3 is made up of 15 amino acids. Deletions cut 8 bases from V and 0 bases from J, with 14 bases between. This CDR3 reads CASVRGVNSGNTIYF. In nucleotides, the CDR3 is TGTGCCAGCGTTAGAGGCGTAAACTCTGGAAACACCATATATTTT. Full variable domain (outside the CDR3, taken from reference TRBV7-8 and TRBJ1-3): GAGVSQSPRYKVAKRGQDVALRCDPISGHVSLFWYQQALGQGPEFLTYFQNEAQLDKSGLPSDRFFAERPEGSVSTLKIQRTQQEDSAVYLCASVRGVNSGNTIYFGEGSWLTVV.

The J gene is TRBJ1-2, the V gene TRBV18; D is perhaps TRBD1 (6 bases). The V and J ends lost 3 bases and 4 bases respectively, with 9 bases between them. CDR3 size: 13 residues. The V gene's germline CDR1 is KGHSH and CDR2 LQKENI. CDR3 nucleotide sequence: TGTGCCAGCTCACCCACAGGGAGCTATGGCTACACCTTC. It is translated as CASSPTGSYGYTF.

The chain combines TRBV9 with TRBJ1-4, with D possibly TRBD1 on 5 matching bases. Germline V gene sequence: CDR1 SGDLS, CDR2 YYNGEE. This CDR3 contains 16 residues. Between the trimmed V and J ends, which lost 0 bases and 6 bases, there was a span of 15 bases. For the CDR3, the DNA is TGTGCCAGCAGCGTAGGAATGGGGGGAGCAGATGAAAAACTGTTTTTT. Translating gives CASSVGMGGADEKLFF. Supplemented by reference TRBV9 and TRBJ1-4, the full variable domain reads DSGVTQTPKHLITATGQRVTLRCSPRSGDLSVYWYQQSLDQGLQFLIQYYNGEERAKGNILERFSAQQFPDLHSELNLSSLELGDSALYFCASSVGMGGADEKLFFGSGTQLSVL.

This sequence joins TRBV7-2 and TRBJ2-2; 10 bases agree with TRBD1. Germline assignment: CDR1 SGHTA and CDR2 FQGNSA. V gave up 4 bases and J gave up 7 bases; unmatched junction bases: 9. The CDR3 covers 16 residues. CDR3 in amino acids: CASSSLGGTGVGELFF. Here the CDR3 DNA reads TGTGCCAGCAGCTCTCTTGGGGGGACAGGGGTCGGGGAGCTGTTTTTT. Together with reference TRBV7-2 and TRBJ2-2, the CDR3 gives the full variable domain: GAGVSQSPSNKVTEKGKDVELRCDPISGHTALYWYRQSLGQGLEFLIYFQGNSAPDKSGLPSDRFSAERTGGSVSTLTIQRTQQEDSAVYLCASSSLGGTGVGELFFGEGSRLTVL.

The V gene is TRBV18, the J gene TRBJ1-1, with D perhaps matching TRBD1 (5 bases). Per germline, CDR1 KGHSH and CDR2 LQKENI. The V and J ends lost 2 bases and 7 bases respectively, with 11 bases between them. CDR3 length equals 13 residues. For the CDR3, the DNA is TGTGCCAGCTCACCAGTAGCAGGGTATGAAGCTTTCTTT. Translation gives CASSPVAGYEAFF.

The rearrangement uses TRBV27 and TRBJ1-1; TRBD1 matches 7 bases. This CDR3 is built from 15 residues. J lost 1 base, V lost 5 bases, and 7 bases had no gene match. Per germline, CDR1 MNHEY and CDR2 SMNVEV (reference sequence). CDR3 in amino acids: CASSPFGQENTEAFF. The CDR3 bases are TGTGCCAGCAGTCCGTTCGGACAGGAGAACACTGAAGCTTTCTTT.